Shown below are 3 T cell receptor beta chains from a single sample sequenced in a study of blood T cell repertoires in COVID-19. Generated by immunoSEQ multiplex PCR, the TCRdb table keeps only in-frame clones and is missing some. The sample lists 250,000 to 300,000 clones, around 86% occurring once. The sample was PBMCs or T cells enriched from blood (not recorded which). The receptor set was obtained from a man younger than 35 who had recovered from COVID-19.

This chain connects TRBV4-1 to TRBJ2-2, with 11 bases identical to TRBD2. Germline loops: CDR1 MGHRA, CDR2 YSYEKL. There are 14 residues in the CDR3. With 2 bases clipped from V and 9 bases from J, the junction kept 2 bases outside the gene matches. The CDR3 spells CASSQLAGGRELFF. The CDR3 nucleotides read TGCGCCAGCAGCCAACTAGCGGGGGGCCGGGAGCTGTTTTTT.

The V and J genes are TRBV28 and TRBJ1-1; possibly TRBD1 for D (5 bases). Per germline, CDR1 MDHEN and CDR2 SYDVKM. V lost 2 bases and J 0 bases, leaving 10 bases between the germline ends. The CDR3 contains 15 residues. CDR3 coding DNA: TGTGCCAGCAGTTTACGACAGACAATGAACACTGAAGCTTTCTTT. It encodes CASSLRQTMNTEAFF.

The CDR3 nucleotides are TGCGCCAGCAGCCCGGGACTAGCCGCACGAAGAGGCACAGATACGCAGTATTTT. Amino acid sequence: CASSPGLAARRGTDTQYF. The gene calls are TRBV4-1 and TRBJ2-3, with 9 bases that match TRBD2. The ends lost 4 bases at V and 1 base at J; junction bases unmatched: 12. This CDR3 contains 18 residues. The germline V gene encodes CDR1 MGHRA and CDR2 YSYEKL.